The following is a T cell receptor (beta chain) sequence with its context. What it binds is unknown. The CDR3 length is 14 residues. Trimming left V 3 bases short and J 2 bases short, with 10 bases between. Germline assignment: CDR1 SGHTA and CDR2 FQGNSA. MiXCR, applied by TCRdb to the reads, yields one record per CDR3 protein. Altogether hundreds of thousands of distinct CDR3 sequences are present, approximately 40% being singletons, with the ten largest covering 35% to 50%. This entry is derived from a study of T cell repertoires in cytomegalovirus infection. About the research overall: Recently identified HLA-C-restricted CMV epitopes were among the peptides used.

General study findings and limits: Adding up the frequency of public TCR beta families identified people who carried CMV plus the relevant HLA.

This TCR came from a human donor in good health (CMV status not recorded). Some clones in this sample may be carry-over from other donors' samples. The V call is TRBV7-2, the J call TRBJ2-5; tentative D call: TRBD1 (5 bases). The sequencing here drew on cultured PBMCs, taken from culture after CMV antigen stimulation. The CDR3 is CASSFWTLQETQYF. CDR3 nucleotides: TGTGCCAGCAGCTTTTGGACACTACAAGAGACCCAGTACTTC.